These 17 T cell receptor beta chains were sequenced from one sample in a study of blood T cell repertoires in COVID-19. Libraries were prepared by immunoSEQ multiplex PCR; TCRdb keeps only in-frame clonotypes and omits some of them. This table has roughly 80,000 clones, about four fifths appearing once. The sequencing sample was made of peripheral blood. Every receptor here comes from a man older than 75 with acute or convalescent COVID-19.

V gene TRBV28 combines with J gene TRBJ1-1, with D possibly being TRBD1 (6 bases). The CDR3 has 17 residues. The germline V gene encodes CDR1 MDHEN and CDR2 SYDVKM. V lost 4 bases and J 3 bases, leaving 21 bases between the germline ends. The CDR3 protein is CASSSWSPGAGDTEAFF. DNA for the CDR3: TGTGCCAGCAGTTCTTGGTCCCCAGGGGCTGGGGACACTGAAGCTTTCTTT.

The chain employs TRBV5-6 and TRBJ2-5; D is unclear. The CDR3 extends over 13 amino acids. Germline V gene lookup returns CDR1 SGHDT and CDR2 YYEEEE. Trimming removed 2 bases at V and 4 bases at J, with 9 bases between. DNA of the CDR3: TGTGCCAGCAGCTTCAGGCCTTCAGAGACCCAGTACTTC. This gives the protein CASSFRPSETQYF.

The chain recombines TRBV5-4 with TRBJ2-5; perhaps TRBD1 as D (6 bases). The CDR3 length is 14 residues. With 4 bases removed from V and 1 base from J, the gap between germline ends came to 11 bases. Looked up from germline, CDR1 is SGHNT and CDR2 is YYREEE (reference sequence). The DNA of the CDR3 is TGTGCCAGCAGCCCCTGGACAGTCCAAGAGACCCAGTACTTC. It translates to CASSPWTVQETQYF.

The rearrangement joins TRBV5-1 to TRBJ1-3, with D hard to call. Looked up from germline, CDR1 is SGHRS and CDR2 is YFSETQ. V was shortened by 4 bases and J by 0 bases, with 11 bases between the two germline ends. The CDR3 is made up of 15 amino acids. The CDR3 reads CASSLDFFSGNTIYF. CDR3 in DNA: TGCGCCAGCAGCCTGGACTTTTTCTCTGGAAACACCATATATTTT.

J is TRBJ2-2 and V is TRBV19; 7 positions agree with TRBD2. CDR3 size: 15 residues. Germline values: CDR1 LNHDA, CDR2 SQIVND (reference sequence). V lost 3 bases, J lost 7 bases, and 8 bases stayed unmatched. This chain's CDR3 is CASSIRREMVGELFF. CDR3 DNA sequence: TGTGCCAGTAGTATCCGGCGGGAGATGGTCGGGGAGCTGTTTTTT.

The gene calls are TRBV6-5 and TRBJ2-7, with a possible D match to TRBD2 (6 bases). This CDR3 spans 11 amino acids. Germline V lookup: CDR1 MNHEY, CDR2 SVGAGI. The V end lost 10 bases, the J end lost 6 bases, and 13 bases lay between the germline ends. Here the CDR3 reads CATRGTLEQYF. The CDR3 bases are TGTGCCACCCGCGGGACTCTCGAGCAGTACTTC.

In DNA form, the CDR3 reads TGCGCCAGCAGCTTGGACTTAAACACTGAAGCTTTCTTT. This sequence encodes CASSLDLNTEAFF. The chain joins TRBV5-1 to TRBJ1-1; D unresolved. Germline CDR1 reads SGHRS; CDR2 reads YFSETQ. The CDR3 spans 13 residues. Trimming removed 0 bases at V and 2 bases at J, with 5 bases between.

This chain joins TRBV2 and TRBJ2-2; D is possibly TRBD2 (6 bases). The germline V gene has CDR1 SNHLY and CDR2 FYNNEI. The CDR3 totals 16 residues. Between the trimmed V and J ends, which lost 8 bases and 0 bases, there was a span of 16 bases. CDR3 protein: CASVGFGTPNTGELFF. CDR3 in DNA: TGTGCCAGCGTGGGATTCGGGACTCCGAACACCGGGGAGCTGTTTTTT.

This rearrangement joins TRBV7-9 to TRBJ2-1; 8 nucleotides match TRBD2. Trimming removed 0 bases from V and 8 bases from J; junction bases left unmatched: 6. Germline CDR1 is SEHNR and CDR2 is FQNEAQ (reference sequence). This CDR3 is 15 amino acids long. The CDR3 DNA reads TGTGCCAGCAGCTTAGCGTCAGCGGGAGTTTATGAGCAGTTCTTC. Amino acid sequence: CASSLASAGVYEQFF.

The chain couples TRBV7-6 to TRBJ2-2, with 13 bases identical to TRBD2. Germline CDR1 SGHVS, CDR2 FNYEAQ. V dropped 4 bases and J dropped 13; count of bases not matched to a gene: 15. This CDR3 region has 17 residues. DNA for the CDR3: TGTGCCAGCAGCTACGGACTAGCGGGAGTAATGTCGACGGGGCTGTTTTTT. As protein: CASSYGLAGVMSTGLFF.

The J gene is TRBJ2-7, the V gene TRBV7-9; D unclear. This CDR3 comprises 14 residues. Trimming removed 2 bases at V and 2 bases at J, with 10 bases between. Germline V gene sequence: CDR1 SEHNR, CDR2 FQNEAQ (reference sequence). In nucleotides, the CDR3 is TGTGCCAGCAGCTTAATGGGCGACACCTACGAGCAGTACTTC. This encodes CASSLMGDTYEQYF. The whole variable domain, remainder taken from reference TRBV7-9 and TRBJ2-7, is DTGVSQNPRHKITKRGQNVTFRCDPISEHNRLYWYRQTLGQGPEFLTYFQNEAQLEKSRLLSDRFSAERPKGSFSTLEIQRTEQGDSAMYLCASSLMGDTYEQYFGPGTRLTVT.

The chain joins TRBV4-1 to TRBJ1-1; no clear D gene. V was clipped by 4 bases and J by 3 bases, with 12 bases between them. The CDR3 has 14 residues. Germline CDR1 MGHRA, CDR2 YSYEKL. As DNA, the CDR3 is TGCGCCAGCAGCCCTCGGTTTTCGCACACTGAAGCTTTCTTT. Its protein product is CASSPRFSHTEAFF.

This rearrangement joins TRBV27 to TRBJ1-4; D unclear. CDR1 is MNHEY and CDR2 is SMNVEV in the germline V gene (reference sequence). CDR3 length: 15 amino acids. V was clipped by 4 bases and J by 0 bases, with 9 bases between them. The CDR3 sequence: CASSSITATNEKLFF. The CDR3 nucleotides read TGTGCCAGCAGTTCCATAACAGCAACTAATGAAAAACTGTTTTTT.

The chain couples TRBV24-1 to TRBJ1-5; D not resolved. CDR1 is KGHDR and CDR2 is SFDVKD in the germline V gene. Trimming removed 3 bases at V and 8 bases at J, with 7 bases between. This CDR3 has 12 amino acids. The CDR3 spells CATSDISEPQHF. The CDR3 DNA sequence: TGTGCCACCAGTGATATTTCTGAGCCCCAGCATTTT.

This chain connects TRBV6-5 to TRBJ1-6, with a weak D call TRBD1 (6 bases). V dropped 6 bases and J dropped 5 bases, with 8 bases sitting between them. CDR3 length: 13 amino acids. CDR1 and CDR2 (germline): MNHEY, SVGAGI. CDR3 nucleotides: TGTGCCAGCAGAGACAGGCATAATTCACCCCTCCACTTT. The encoded protein is CASRDRHNSPLHF.

This clone was seen only once. The chain has TRBV27 and TRBJ2-3, with 11 positions matching TRBD2. Germline assignment: CDR1 MNHEY and CDR2 SMNVEV (reference sequence). CDR3 length: 16 residues. After removal of 6 bases from V and 1 base from J, the junction contained 6 bases not matched to a gene. The CDR3 region has the DNA TGTGCCAGCAGCCGGACTAGCGGGCCAGGCACAGATACGCAGTATTTT. Amino acids: CASSRTSGPGTDTQYF.

This chain connects TRBV3-1 (or the pseudogene TRBV3-2) to TRBJ1-2; TRBD1 matches 7 bases. The CDR3 extends over 12 amino acids. Germline V CDR1 and CDR2: LGHDT, YNNKEL (reference sequence). The V gene end was trimmed by 0 bases and the J gene end by 9 bases; junction bases not matched to a gene: 1. This CDR3 reads CASSQETGRYTF. The DNA of the CDR3 is TGTGCCAGCAGCCAAGAGACAGGGCGCTACACCTTC.